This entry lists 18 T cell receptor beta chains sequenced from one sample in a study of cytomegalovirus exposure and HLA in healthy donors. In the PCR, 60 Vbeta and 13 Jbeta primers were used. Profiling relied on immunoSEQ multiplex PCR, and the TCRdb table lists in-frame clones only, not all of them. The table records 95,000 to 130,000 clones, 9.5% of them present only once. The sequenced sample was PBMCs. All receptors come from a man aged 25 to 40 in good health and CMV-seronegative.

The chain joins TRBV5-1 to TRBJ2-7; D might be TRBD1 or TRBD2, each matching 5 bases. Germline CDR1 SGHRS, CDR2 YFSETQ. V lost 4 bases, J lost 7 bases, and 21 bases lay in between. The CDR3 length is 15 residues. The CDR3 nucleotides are TGCGCCAGCAGCCTGGACACCGGGGTGTCTTGGGAGCAGTACTTC. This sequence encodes CASSLDTGVSWEQYF.

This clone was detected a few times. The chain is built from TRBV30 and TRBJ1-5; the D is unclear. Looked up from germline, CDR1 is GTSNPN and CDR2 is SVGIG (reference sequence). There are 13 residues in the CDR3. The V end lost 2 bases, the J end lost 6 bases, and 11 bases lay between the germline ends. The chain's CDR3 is CAWSLQGGQPQHF. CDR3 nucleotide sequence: TGTGCCTGGAGTTTACAAGGAGGTCAGCCCCAGCATTTT.

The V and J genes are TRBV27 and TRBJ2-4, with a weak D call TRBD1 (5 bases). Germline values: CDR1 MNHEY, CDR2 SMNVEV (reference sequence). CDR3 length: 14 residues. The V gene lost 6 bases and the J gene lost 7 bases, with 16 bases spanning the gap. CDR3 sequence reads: CASRPQGFANIQYF. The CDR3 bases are TGTGCCAGCAGACCCCAGGGATTCGCCAACATTCAGTACTTC.

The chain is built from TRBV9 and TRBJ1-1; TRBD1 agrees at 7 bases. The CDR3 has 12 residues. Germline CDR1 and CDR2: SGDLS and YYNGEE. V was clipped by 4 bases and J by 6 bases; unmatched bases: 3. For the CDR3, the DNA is TGTGCCAGCAGCCAGGGGGACTCTGAAGCTTTCTTT. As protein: CASSQGDSEAFF.

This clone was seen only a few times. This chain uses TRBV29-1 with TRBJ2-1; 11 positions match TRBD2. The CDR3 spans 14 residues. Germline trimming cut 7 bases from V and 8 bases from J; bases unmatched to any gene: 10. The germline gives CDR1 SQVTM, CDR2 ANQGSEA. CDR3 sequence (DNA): TGCAGCGCTATAGGGACTAGCGGCGCGGATGAGCAGTTCTTC. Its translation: CSAIGTSGADEQFF.

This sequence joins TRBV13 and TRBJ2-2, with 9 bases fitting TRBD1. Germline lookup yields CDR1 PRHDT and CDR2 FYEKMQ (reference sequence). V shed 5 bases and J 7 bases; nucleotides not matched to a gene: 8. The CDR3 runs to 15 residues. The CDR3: CASSPGQGRGGELFF. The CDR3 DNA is TGTGCCAGCAGCCCCGGACAGGGGAGGGGCGGGGAGCTGTTTTTT.

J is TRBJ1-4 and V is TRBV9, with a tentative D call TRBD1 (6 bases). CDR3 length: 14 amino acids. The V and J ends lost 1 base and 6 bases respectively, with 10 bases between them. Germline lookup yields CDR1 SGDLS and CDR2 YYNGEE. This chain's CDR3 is CASSVRDNDEKLFF. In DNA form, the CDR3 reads TGTGCCAGCAGCGTAAGGGACAATGATGAAAAACTGTTTTTT.

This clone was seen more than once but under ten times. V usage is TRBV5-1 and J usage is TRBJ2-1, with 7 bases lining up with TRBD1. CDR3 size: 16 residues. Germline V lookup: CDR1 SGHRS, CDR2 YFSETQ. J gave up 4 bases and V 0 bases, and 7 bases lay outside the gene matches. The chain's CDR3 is CASSLEAGGLYNEQFF. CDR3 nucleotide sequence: TGCGCCAGCAGCTTGGAGGCAGGGGGTTTGTACAATGAGCAGTTCTTC.

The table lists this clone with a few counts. CDR3 loop: CASGIDRIAYYGYTF. DNA of the CDR3: TGTGCTAGTGGGATAGACAGGATTGCTTACTATGGCTACACCTTC. V gene TRBV12-5 combines with J gene TRBJ1-2; TRBD1 is a possible D gene (6 bases). V lost 6 bases and J 3 bases, leaving 17 bases between the germline ends. The CDR3 sequence is 15 residues long. Germline CDR1 LGHNT, CDR2 FRNRAP.

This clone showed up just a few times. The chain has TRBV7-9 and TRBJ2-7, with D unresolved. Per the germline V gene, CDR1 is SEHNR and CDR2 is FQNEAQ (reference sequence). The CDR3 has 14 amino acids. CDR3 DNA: TGTGCGAAACGGGTGGCGGCTCTTACCTACGAGCAGTACTTC. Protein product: CAKRVAALTYEQYF.

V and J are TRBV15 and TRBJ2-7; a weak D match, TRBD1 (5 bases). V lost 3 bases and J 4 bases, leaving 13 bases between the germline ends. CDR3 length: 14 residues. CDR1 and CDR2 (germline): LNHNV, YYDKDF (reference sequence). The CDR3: CATSRTLQAYEQYF. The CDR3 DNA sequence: TGTGCCACCAGCAGGACGTTACAGGCGTACGAGCAGTACTTC. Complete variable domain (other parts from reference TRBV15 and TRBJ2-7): DAMVIQNPRYQVTQFGKPVTLSCSQTLNHNVMYWYQQKSSQAPKLLFHYYDKDFNNEADTPDNFQSRRPNTSFCFLDIRSPGLGDTAMYLCATSRTLQAYEQYFGPGTRLTVT.

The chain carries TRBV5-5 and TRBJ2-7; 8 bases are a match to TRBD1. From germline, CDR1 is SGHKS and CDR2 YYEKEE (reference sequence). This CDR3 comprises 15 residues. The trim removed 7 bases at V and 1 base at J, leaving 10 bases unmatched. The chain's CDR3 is CASDLTGTGSYEQYF. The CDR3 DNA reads TGTGCCAGCGACCTTACCGGGACAGGTTCCTACGAGCAGTACTTC.

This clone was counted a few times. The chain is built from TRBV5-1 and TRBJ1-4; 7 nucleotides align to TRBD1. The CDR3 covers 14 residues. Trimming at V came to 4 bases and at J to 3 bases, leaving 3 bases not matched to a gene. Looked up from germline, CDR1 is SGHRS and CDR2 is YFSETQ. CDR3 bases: TGCGCCAGCAGCCCCGGGACAGCTAATGAAAAACTGTTTTTT. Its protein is CASSPGTANEKLFF.

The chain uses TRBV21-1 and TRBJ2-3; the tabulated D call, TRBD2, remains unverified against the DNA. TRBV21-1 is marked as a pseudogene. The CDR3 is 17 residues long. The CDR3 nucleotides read TGTGCCAGCAGCAAAGATGCTAGCGGGAGACTCCCAGATACGCAGTATTTT. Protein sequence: CASSKDASGRLPDTQYF.

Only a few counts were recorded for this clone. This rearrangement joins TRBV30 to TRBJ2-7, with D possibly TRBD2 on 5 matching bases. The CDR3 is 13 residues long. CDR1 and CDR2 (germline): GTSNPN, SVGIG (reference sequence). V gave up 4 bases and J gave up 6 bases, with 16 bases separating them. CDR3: CAWKRTGSGEQYF. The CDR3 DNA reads TGTGCCTGGAAGAGGACGGGGTCGGGCGAGCAGTACTTC. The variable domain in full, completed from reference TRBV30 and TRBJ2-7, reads SQTIHQWPATLVQPVGSPLSLECTVEGTSNPNLYWYRQAAGRGLQLLFYSVGIGQISSEVPQNLSASRPQDRQFILSSKKLLLSDSGFYLCAWKRTGSGEQYFGPGTRLTVT.

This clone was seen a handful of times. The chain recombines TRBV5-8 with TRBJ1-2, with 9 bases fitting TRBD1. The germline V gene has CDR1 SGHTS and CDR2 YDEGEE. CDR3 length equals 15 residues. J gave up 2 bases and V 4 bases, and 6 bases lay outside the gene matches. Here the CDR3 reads CASSLTGGWNYGYTF. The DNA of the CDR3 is TGTGCCAGCAGCCTGACAGGGGGTTGGAACTATGGCTACACCTTC.

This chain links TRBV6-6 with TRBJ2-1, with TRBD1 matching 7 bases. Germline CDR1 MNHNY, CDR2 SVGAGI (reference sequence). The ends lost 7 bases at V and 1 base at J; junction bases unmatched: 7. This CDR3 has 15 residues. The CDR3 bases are TGTGCCAGCATCCAACAGGGGCCTTCCTACAATGAGCAGTTCTTC. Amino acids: CASIQQGPSYNEQFF.

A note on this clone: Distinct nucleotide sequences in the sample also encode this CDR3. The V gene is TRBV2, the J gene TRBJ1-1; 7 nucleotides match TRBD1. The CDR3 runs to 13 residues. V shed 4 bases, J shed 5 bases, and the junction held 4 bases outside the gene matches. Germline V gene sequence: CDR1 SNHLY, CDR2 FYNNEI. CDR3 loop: CASSAGGGTEAFF. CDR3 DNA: TGTGCCAGCAGTGCAGGGGGTGGGACTGAAGCTTTCTTT.